This T cell receptor beta chain was sequenced for a study of shared clonotypes between healthy human individuals. Study details: A couple of women and three men aged 18 to 49 made up the donors.

Of note for this clone: The antigen remains undetermined.

Points from the study as a whole: Deeper or shallower sequencing was expected to change how clonotypes are shared among donors. Sampling covered nothing but blood. Tissue TCR repertoires likely differ from those found in blood.

This CDR3 is 13 amino acids long. Trimming removed 4 bases from V and 4 bases from J, with 9 bases in between. Germline V CDR1 and CDR2: SGHTA, FQGTGA. TCRdb's copy holds only in-frame clones and misses some; the assay was immunoSEQ multiplex PCR. The profile covers hundreds of thousands of clones, with roughly 70% appearing a single time and more than 1.5% taken by the ten largest. Sequencing was carried out using memory CD4+ T cells sorted from blood. The subset denotes: CD45RA-negative fraction. This chain connects TRBV7-3 to TRBJ2-3; D is tentatively TRBD1 or TRBD2 (5 bases each). This TCR was sampled from a woman in her twenties or thirties in good health. The CDR3 DNA is TGTGCCAGCAGCTCGAGGGGTCCAGATACGCAGTATTTT. Translating it yields CASSSRGPDTQYF. The full variable domain, its missing parts supplied by reference TRBV7-3 and TRBJ2-3, is GAGVSQTPSNKVTEKGKYVELRCDPISGHTALYWYRQSLGQGPEFLIYFQGTGAADDSGLPNDRFFAVRPEGSVSTLKIQRTERGDSAVYLCASSSRGPDTQYFGPGTRLTVL.